This T cell receptor beta chain was sequenced for a study of response to subunit inactivated influenza vaccine. Germline V gives CDR1 DFQATT, CDR2 SNEGSKA (reference sequence). The CDR3 runs 12 residues. Trimming removed 3 bases at V and 10 bases at J, with 13 bases between. Regarding the study as a whole: After each seasonal influenza vaccination, few new T cells are recruited, the authors suggested.

Regarding this clonotype: The antigen is not known.

TCRdb processed the RT-PCR reads anew with MiXCR; each CDR3 protein has one entry. Here the sample spans about 650,000 distinct CDR3 sequences, 15% to 19% being singletons. J is TRBJ1-3 and V is TRBV20-1, with D tentatively TRBD1 (5 bases). The receptor's source is a man aged 45 to 65 who received an inactivated influenza vaccine. The starting material was PBMCs from blood, obtained approximately 12 days after vaccination. CDR3 nucleotide sequence: TGCAGTGCTAGTCCGGGGGATAAGACCATATATTTT. Its translation: CSASPGDKTIYF.